The 2 T cell receptor beta chains below come from one sample, sequenced in a study of blood T cell repertoires in COVID-19. Sequencing used immunoSEQ multiplex PCR; TCRdb keeps in-frame clones, though not all of them. The sample includes about 38,000 clones, around nine tenths of them seen just once. The sample consisted of peripheral blood. These receptors were taken from a man in his 60s with COVID-19, enrolled during active disease.

The chain combines TRBV7-8 with TRBJ2-1, with 13 bases aligning to TRBD2. CDR1 is SGHVS and CDR2 is FQNEAQ in the germline V gene. This CDR3 is built from 15 residues. The V segment lost 5 bases and the J segment 4 bases; nucleotides outside the gene matches: 2. CDR3 in amino acids: CASSRTSGGYNEQFF. CDR3 DNA: TGTGCCAGCAGCCGGACTAGCGGGGGATACAATGAGCAGTTCTTC.

This clone occurred once. This sequence joins TRBV18 and TRBJ1-5; 9 bases are shared with TRBD1. V gave up 5 bases and J gave up 3 bases; unmatched junction bases: 5. The CDR3 spans 15 residues. In germline, CDR1 is KGHSH, CDR2 LQKENI. The CDR3 reads CASSYTGGVNQPQHF. The CDR3 coding sequence is TGTGCCAGCTCATACACAGGGGGCGTCAATCAGCCCCAGCATTTT. The variable domain in full, with the rest retrieved from reference TRBV18 and TRBJ1-5, is NAGVMQNPRHLVRRRGQEARLRCSPMKGHSHVYWYRQLPEEGLKFMVYLQKENIIDESGMPKERFSAEFPKEGPSILRIQQVVRGDSAAYFCASSYTGGVNQPQHFGDGTRLSIL.